These 11 T cell receptor beta chains were sequenced from one sample in a study of neoadjuvant anti-PD-1 for oral cavity cancer. Clones were read by immunoSEQ multiplex PCR, and TCRdb kept only the in-frame ones, dropping some. This sample yields about 16,000 clones, of which roughly 69% are seen a single time; 2% to 3% belongs to the top ten. The specimen comprised PBMCs, sampled before nivolumab (anti-PD-1) treatment. The receptors come from a person aged 35-79 years with oral cavity squamous cell carcinoma.

V is TRBV15 and J is TRBJ2-7, with D perhaps TRBD1 or TRBD2 (6 bases each). Between the trimmed V and J ends, which lost 3 bases and 3 bases, there was a span of 12 bases. This CDR3 has 14 amino acids. Germline loops: CDR1 LNHNV, CDR2 YYDKDF (reference sequence). CDR3 region: CATSRSQGGYEQYF. As DNA, the CDR3 is TGTGCCACCAGCAGGTCACAGGGAGGCTACGAGCAGTACTTC. Complete variable domain (other parts from reference TRBV15 and TRBJ2-7): DAMVIQNPRYQVTQFGKPVTLSCSQTLNHNVMYWYQQKSSQAPKLLFHYYDKDFNNEADTPDNFQSRRPNTSFCFLDIRSPGLGDTAMYLCATSRSQGGYEQYFGPGTRLTVT.

The V and J genes are TRBV5-5 and TRBJ1-5, with D possibly TRBD1 on 6 matching bases. Trimming left V 0 bases short and J 1 base short, with 8 bases between. This CDR3 comprises 15 residues. In germline, CDR1 is SGHKS, CDR2 YYEKEE (reference sequence). The CDR3 loop reads CASSLEGGSNQPQHF. The CDR3 region has the DNA TGTGCCAGCAGCTTGGAAGGGGGGAGCAATCAGCCCCAGCATTTT.

The V call is TRBV13, the J call TRBJ2-2, with D hard to call. The CDR3 runs 13 residues. V was cut by 3 bases and J by 5 bases, with 7 bases left in between. Germline V CDR1 and CDR2: PRHDT, FYEKMQ (reference sequence). CDR3 sequence: CASSFTATGELFF. In nucleotides, the CDR3 is TGTGCCAGCAGCTTTACAGCAACCGGGGAGCTGTTTTTT.

The gene calls are TRBV5-4 and TRBJ2-5; D is unclear. CDR3 length equals 13 residues. Trimming pared 4 bases from V and 3 bases from J, leaving 10 bases between. Germline V gene sequence: CDR1 SGHNT, CDR2 YYREEE (reference sequence). The CDR3, as DNA: TGTGCCAGCAGCCCGACGGTAAAAGAGACCCAGTACTTC. Protein sequence: CASSPTVKETQYF.

This clone has a handful of counts. This chain uses TRBV25-1 with TRBJ2-1; no clear D gene. The CDR3 contains 17 residues. Germline V CDR1 and CDR2: MGHDK, SYGVNS. The germline V and J ends were trimmed by 4 bases and 4 bases, with 20 bases remaining between them. The CDR3 loop is CASSATPGGLTYNEQFF. The CDR3 nucleotides read TGTGCCAGCAGTGCAACCCCAGGCGGCTTGACGTACAATGAGCAGTTCTTC.

J is TRBJ2-5 and V is TRBV29-1; 11 bases match TRBD1. The J segment lost 4 bases and the V segment lost 6 bases, leaving 13 bases of the junction unmatched. This CDR3 has 16 amino acids. From germline, CDR1 is SQVTM and CDR2 ANQGSEA. CDR3 DNA sequence: TGCAGCGTCGCACGGACAGGGGGCGCCCCTGGAGAGACCCAGTACTTC. Its translation: CSVARTGGAPGETQYF.

The V gene is TRBV7-9, the J gene TRBJ2-3; 8 positions match TRBD1. CDR1 and CDR2 from the germline V gene are SEHNR and FQNEAQ (reference sequence). Trimming removed 4 bases from V and 0 bases from J; junction bases left unmatched: 6. The CDR3 runs 16 residues. The CDR3 nucleotides are TGTGCCAGCAGCTCGTCAGGGGGCGGAAGCACAGATACGCAGTATTTT. It specifies CASSSSGGGSTDTQYF.

This chain links TRBV5-6 with TRBJ2-3, with D possibly called TRBD1 or TRBD2 (5 bases each). There are 14 residues in the CDR3. Germline values: CDR1 SGHDT, CDR2 YYEEEE. V lost 3 bases, J lost 6 bases, and 14 bases lay in between. The CDR3 protein is CASSWDGLGDTQYF. CDR3 coding DNA: TGTGCCAGCAGCTGGGACGGACTCGGGGATACGCAGTATTTT.

This rearrangement joins TRBV20-1 to TRBJ2-7; D could derive from TRBD1 or TRBD2 (5 bases each). V lost 6 bases, J lost 6 bases, and 12 bases lay in between. Germline V gene data show CDR1 as DFQATT and CDR2 as SNEGSKA (reference sequence). This CDR3 contains 11 residues. CDR3 residues: CSASGTSEQYF. The CDR3 DNA reads as TGCAGTGCCTCCGGGACCTCCGAGCAGTACTTC.

This clone was observed a handful of times. The genes are TRBV6-6 and TRBJ1-5; TRBD1 might be the D (6 bases). With 5 bases removed from V and 0 bases from J, the gap between germline ends came to 11 bases. The length of the CDR3 is 15 residues. Germline V gene lookup returns CDR1 MNHNY and CDR2 SVGAGI (reference sequence). Written as DNA, the CDR3 is TGTGCCAGCAGTGACACAGGGAATAGCAATCAGCCCCAGCATTTT. It yields the protein CASSDTGNSNQPQHF.

This clone was seen only once. The chain has TRBV10-3 and TRBJ2-7; D is uncertain. Trimming took off 2 bases at V and 2 bases at J, with 4 bases between the two ends. Germline assignment: CDR1 ENHRY and CDR2 SYGVKD. The CDR3 has 12 amino acids. Written as DNA, the CDR3 is TGTGCCATCAGTGAGGAGACCTACGAGCAGTACTTC. Its translation is CAISEETYEQYF.